This T cell receptor (beta chain) comes out of a study of OX40 agonist ivuxolimab in advanced cancers. Sequencing was performed with immunoSEQ multiplex PCR; in TCRdb, only in-frame clones are kept and a portion is missing. The data show 100,000 to 110,000 clones, about nine tenths seen once. V trimming: 4 bases; J trimming: 0 bases; junction bases outside the gene matches: 8. CDR1 and CDR2 from the germline V gene are SGHRS and YFSETQ. The CDR3 spans 16 residues. This clonotype originated in an adult with an advanced solid tumor such as melanoma, head and neck, liver or kidney cancer. The specimen was CD4+ or CD8+ T cells sorted from blood, collected in a trial of the OX40 agonist ivuxolimab. The chain is built from TRBV5-1 and TRBJ2-3; TRBD2 matches 7 bases. CDR3 in DNA: TGCGCCAGCAGCCGCGGGAGCGGCTCGAGCACAGATACGCAGTATTTT. Translation: CASSRGSGSSTDTQYF.